The rows below give T cell receptor beta chains drawn from one sample of a study of blood T cell repertoires in COVID-19. Clones were sequenced by immunoSEQ multiplex PCR, and TCRdb holds only the in-frame ones, with some missing. In the table there are some 150,000 clones, about 86% of which are singletons. The specimen sequenced was peripheral blood. The receptors come from a woman between 55 and 75 years old with acute or convalescent COVID-19. Each CDR3 is given with its conserved first and last residue. Fields, in order: clone size, J gene, V gene, D gene, CDR3 DNA, CDR3 protein. The D gene is left open where the match is weak. Expanded clones get a size class; other rows say once, few or many, or leave the size out.

NA | TRBJ1-2 | TRBV19 | TRBD1 | TGTGCCAGTAGTTTAGGACGGACAGGGCACTATGGCTACACCTTC | CASSLGRTGHYGYTF
NA | TRBJ2-1 | TRBV11-2 | NA | TGTGCCAGCAGCTCCTCCGGGGATGAGCAGTTCTTC | CASSSSGDEQFF
NA | TRBJ1-1 | TRBV12-3/TRBV12-4 | NA | TGTGCCAGCAGTTATCACTTGAACACTGAAGCTTTCTTT | CASSYHLNTEAFF
NA | TRBJ2-3 | TRBV4-2 | NA | TGTGCCAGCAGCCTTATGTCGGGGGATTTCACAGATACGCAGTATTTT | CASSLMSGDFTDTQYF
NA | TRBJ2-1 | TRBV5-1 | TRBD1 | TGCGCCAGCAGCTCGTCCCGGGACAGGGCCCTTATGAATGAGCAGTTCTTC | CASSSSRDRALMNEQFF
NA | TRBJ1-1 | TRBV7-3 | NA | TGTGCCAGCAGCTTAAATCGGTTGGAGCGAGAAGCTTTCTTT | CASSLNRLEREAFF
NA | TRBJ2-7 | TRBV14 | TRBD1 | TGTGCCAGCAGCCAAGAGGGGACAGGGTCCTACGAGCAGTACTTC | CASSQEGTGSYEQYF
once | TRBJ2-2 | TRBV5-6 | NA | TGTGCCAGCAGCGCAGGGGTCGGGGAGCTGTTTTTT | CASSAGVGELFF
NA | TRBJ1-2 | TRBV6-5 | NA | TGTGCCAGCAGTTATCCCCGAGGGGGGGCCGGATATGGCTACACCTTC | CASSYPRGGAGYGYTF
NA | TRBJ1-1 | TRBV5-8 | NA | TGTGCCAGCAGCTTGCGAGGACAGTTTCAACCGAACACTGAAGCTTTCTTT | CASSLRGQFQPNTEAFF
NA | TRBJ1-5 | TRBV19 | TRBD1 | TGTGCCAGTACCGGGACAGGGGGCAATCAGCCCCAGCATTTT | CASTGTGGNQPQHF
NA | TRBJ2-2 | TRBV27 | TRBD2 | TGTGCCAGCAGGGCAAAGGGCCCGACGGGACTAGTGTGGGCGAACACCGGGGAGCTGTTTTTT | CASRAKGPTGLVWANTGELFF
few | TRBJ1-1 | TRBV19 | TRBD1 | TGTGCCAGTAACCGAGACAGGGTCGTCACTGAAGCTTTCTTT | CASNRDRVVTEAFF
NA | TRBJ1-5 | TRBV28 | TRBD1 | TGTGCCAGCTATCCCGGGACAGCCAATCAGCCCCAGCATTTT | CASYPGTANQPQHF
NA | TRBJ1-2 | TRBV29-1 | NA | TGCAGCGTTGTTCAAAACTATGGCTACACCTTC | CSVVQNYGYTF
NA | TRBJ2-1 | TRBV7-9 | TRBD1 | TGTGCCAGCAGCTCCCGGGACAGGTACAATGAGCAGTTCTTC | CASSSRDRYNEQFF
NA | TRBJ2-7 | TRBV5-4 | TRBD2 | TGTGCCAGCAGCTCACCGGGACTAGCCTACGAGCAGTACTTC | CASSSPGLAYEQYF
NA | TRBJ2-1 | TRBV6-1 | TRBD2 | TGTGCCAGCAGTGAATGGGAGCGGGGGACCTACAATGAGCAGTTCTTC | CASSEWERGTYNEQFF
NA | TRBJ2-7 | TRBV12-3/TRBV12-4 | TRBD2 | TGTGCCAGCAGGGGGGGGACTGTGTACGAGCAGTACTTC | CASRGGTVYEQYF
NA | TRBJ2-7 | TRBV11-3 | NA | TGTGCCAGCAGCTTAGTGTCTACTACCTACGAGCAGTACTTC | CASSLVSTTYEQYF
NA | TRBJ2-3 | TRBV5-4 | NA | TGTGCCAGCAGCTTGTTGGGGAGGGGGAGGACCCTTACAGATACGCAGTATTTT | CASSLLGRGRTLTDTQYF
NA | TRBJ2-1 | TRBV15 | TRBD2 | TGTGCCACCAGCAGAGATCGCAGCTTAGCGGGGGGACATGAGCAGTTCTTC | CATSRDRSLAGGHEQFF
NA | TRBJ2-1 | TRBV4-1 | TRBD1 | TGCGCCAGCAGCCAAGGACAGGGGTTAAGCTCCTACAATGAGCAGTTCTTC | CASSQGQGLSSYNEQFF
NA | TRBJ1-4 | TRBV7-9 | TRBD1 | TGTGCCAGCAGCACCCTCTTCGCCCGGGACAGGGAAAATGAAAAACTGTTTTTT | CASSTLFARDRENEKLFF
NA | TRBJ1-5 | TRBV30 | NA | TGTGCCTGGAGTAGGGGCGTCAATCAGCCCCAGCATTTT | CAWSRGVNQPQHF
NA | TRBJ2-5 | TRBV11-2 | NA | TGTGCCAGCAGCTTAGGGCCGTGGCAAGAGACCCAGTACTTC | CASSLGPWQETQYF
NA | TRBJ2-5 | TRBV7-8 | NA | TGTGCCAGCAACCACCACAGGGTCCAAGAGACCCAGTACTTC | CASNHHRVQETQYF
few | TRBJ2-1 | TRBV28 | NA | TGTGCCAGCAGTTGGGACAGCGGGGAGCAGTTCTTC | CASSWDSGEQFF
once | TRBJ2-1 | TRBV28 | TRBD2 | TGTGCCACCGCCCCAGCGGGGGGTGGCAATGAGCAGTTCTTC | CATAPAGGGNEQFF
NA | TRBJ2-5 | TRBV3-1/TRBV3-2 | NA | TGTGCCAGCTCTGGGAGGGGGAGACTTCGGGGAGAGACCCAGTACTTC | CASSGRGRLRGETQYF
once | TRBJ2-2 | TRBV7-9 | NA | TGTGCCAGCAGCCAGGTGGTCACCGGGGAGCTGTTTTTT | CASSQVVTGELFF
NA | TRBJ2-4 | TRBV5-1 | TRBD1 | TGCGCCAGCAGCTCCTTCGGGACAGTCGGAGACATTCAGTACTTC | CASSSFGTVGDIQYF
NA | TRBJ2-1 | TRBV7-3 | TRBD1 | TGTGCCAGCAGCCGCACCGGGACAGCCTACAATGAGCAGTTCTTC | CASSRTGTAYNEQFF
NA | TRBJ1-2 | TRBV5-6 | NA | TGTGCCAGCAGCTTTGTGGCCGACTATGGCTACACCTTC | CASSFVADYGYTF
NA | TRBJ1-2 | TRBV6-2/TRBV6-3 | TRBD1 | TGTGCCAGCAGTTACGAGGGACAGGGCCTTTATGGCTACACCTTC | CASSYEGQGLYGYTF
once | TRBJ2-2 | TRBV6-2/TRBV6-3 | TRBD1 | TGTGCCAGCAGTTACTTGGGACAGGGCGCCGGGGAGCTGTTTTTT | CASSYLGQGAGELFF
NA | TRBJ1-2 | TRBV2 | TRBD1 | TGTGCCAGCAGCCGACAGGGGAGCCTATTTGGCTACACCTTC | CASSRQGSLFGYTF
NA | TRBJ1-1 | TRBV5-5 | NA | TGTGCCAGCAGCTTGGTTAAGACAGGCCCCATGGGGACTGAAGCTTTCTTT | CASSLVKTGPMGTEAFF
NA | TRBJ2-3 | TRBV7-9 | TRBD2 | TGTGCCAGCAGCCCCGCAGCGGGGGATACGCAGTATTTT | CASSPAAGDTQYF
once | TRBJ1-1 | TRBV6-1 | TRBD1 | TGTGCCAGCAGTGATGGACCCCCAGGGGGAGGCATGAACACTGAAGCTTTCTTT | CASSDGPPGGGMNTEAFF
many | TRBJ1-3 | TRBV2 | NA | TGTGCCAGCAGTGGGGGCATGTACGAGGGAAACACCATATATTTT | CASSGGMYEGNTIYF
NA | TRBJ2-3 | TRBV5-1 | TRBD1 | TGCGCCAGCAGCCGTACCACAGGGGCCGCCATCGATACGCAGTATTTT | CASSRTTGAAIDTQYF
NA | TRBJ1-1 | TRBV2 | NA | TGTGCCAGCATTGGCTACAGGATTTTCTTT | CASIGYRIFF
NA | TRBJ1-2 | TRBV11-2 | NA | TGTGCCAGCAGCCCCCTGTACAGGGAAGATGGCTACACCTTC | CASSPLYREDGYTF
NA | TRBJ2-7 | TRBV10-3 | TRBD1 | TGTGCCATCAGTGAGTCGACAGGGCCTTACGAGCAGTACTTC | CAISESTGPYEQYF
NA | TRBJ1-2 | TRBV4-3 | NA | TGCGCCAGCAGCCAAGGCCCCAGACAAGATGGCTACACCTTC | CASSQGPRQDGYTF
few | TRBJ1-1 | TRBV11-2 | NA | TGTGCCAGCAGCTGGGGCGTAACTGAAGCTTTCTTT | CASSWGVTEAFF
NA | TRBJ2-2 | TRBV3-1/TRBV3-2 | TRBD2 | TGTGCCAGCAGCCAAGATTCGGGACTAGCGGGGTCTACCGGGGAGCTGTTTTTT | CASSQDSGLAGSTGELFF
NA | TRBJ1-4 | TRBV5-1 | TRBD1 | TGCGCCAGCAGCCTGACCGGGACAGCAAATGAAAAACTGTTTTTT | CASSLTGTANEKLFF